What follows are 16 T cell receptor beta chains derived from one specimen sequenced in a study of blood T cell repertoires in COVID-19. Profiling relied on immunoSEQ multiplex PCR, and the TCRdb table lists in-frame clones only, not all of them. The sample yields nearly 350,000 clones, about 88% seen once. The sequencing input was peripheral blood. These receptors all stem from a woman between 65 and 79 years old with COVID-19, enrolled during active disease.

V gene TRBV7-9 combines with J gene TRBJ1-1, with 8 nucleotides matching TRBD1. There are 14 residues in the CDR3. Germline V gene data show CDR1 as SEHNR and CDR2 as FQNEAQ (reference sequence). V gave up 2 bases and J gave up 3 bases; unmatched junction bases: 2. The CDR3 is CASSLQDRDTEAFF. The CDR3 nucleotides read TGTGCCAGCAGCTTACAGGACAGGGACACTGAAGCTTTCTTT.

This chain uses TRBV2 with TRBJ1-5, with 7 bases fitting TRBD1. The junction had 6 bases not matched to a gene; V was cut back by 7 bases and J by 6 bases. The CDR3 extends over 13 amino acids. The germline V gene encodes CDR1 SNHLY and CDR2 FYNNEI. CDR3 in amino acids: CASNTGVGQPQHF. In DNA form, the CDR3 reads TGTGCCAGCAACACAGGGGTGGGTCAGCCCCAGCATTTT.

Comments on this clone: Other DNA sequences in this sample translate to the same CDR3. The CDR3 loop is CASSLYRANTEAFF. CDR3 DNA sequence: TGTGCCAGCAGCTTGTACAGGGCGAACACTGAAGCTTTCTTT. This chain connects TRBV5-5 to TRBJ1-1; D may be TRBD1 (6 bases). The CDR3 totals 14 residues. The germline CDR1 and CDR2 sequences are SGHKS and YYEKEE (reference sequence). The V end was cut by 1 base, the J end by 1 base, with 8 bases between.

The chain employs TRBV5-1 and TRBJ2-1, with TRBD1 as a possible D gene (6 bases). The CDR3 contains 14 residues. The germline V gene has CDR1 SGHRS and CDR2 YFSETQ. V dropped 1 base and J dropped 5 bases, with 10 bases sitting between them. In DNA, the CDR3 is TGCGCCAGCAGCTTGTGGGGACAAGACAATGAGCAGTTCTTC. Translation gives CASSLWGQDNEQFF.

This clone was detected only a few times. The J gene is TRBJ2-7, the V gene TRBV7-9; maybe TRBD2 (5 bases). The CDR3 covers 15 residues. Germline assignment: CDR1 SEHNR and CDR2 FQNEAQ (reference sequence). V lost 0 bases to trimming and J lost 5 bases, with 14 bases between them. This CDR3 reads CASSLAQGLAHEQYF. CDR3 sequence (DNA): TGTGCCAGCAGCTTAGCGCAAGGGCTAGCCCACGAGCAGTACTTC.

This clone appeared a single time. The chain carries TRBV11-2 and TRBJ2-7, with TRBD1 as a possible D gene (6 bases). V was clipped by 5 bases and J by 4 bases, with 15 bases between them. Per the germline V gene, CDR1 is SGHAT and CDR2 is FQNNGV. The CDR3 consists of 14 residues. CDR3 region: CASSRLQGEYEQYF. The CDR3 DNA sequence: TGTGCCAGCAGCCGACTACAGGGAGAGTACGAGCAGTACTTC.

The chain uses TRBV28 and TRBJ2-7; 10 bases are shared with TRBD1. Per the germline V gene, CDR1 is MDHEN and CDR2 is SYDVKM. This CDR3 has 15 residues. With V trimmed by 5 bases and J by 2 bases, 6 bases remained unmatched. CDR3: CASSPRDRGTYEQYF. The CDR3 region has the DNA TGTGCCAGCAGTCCCAGGGACAGGGGTACCTACGAGCAGTACTTC.

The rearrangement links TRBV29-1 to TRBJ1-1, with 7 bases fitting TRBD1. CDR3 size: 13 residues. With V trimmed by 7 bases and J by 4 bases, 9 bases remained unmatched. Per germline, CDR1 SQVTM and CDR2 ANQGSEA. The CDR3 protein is CSAGGQPATEAFF. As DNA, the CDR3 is TGCAGCGCGGGGGGACAGCCCGCCACTGAAGCTTTCTTT.

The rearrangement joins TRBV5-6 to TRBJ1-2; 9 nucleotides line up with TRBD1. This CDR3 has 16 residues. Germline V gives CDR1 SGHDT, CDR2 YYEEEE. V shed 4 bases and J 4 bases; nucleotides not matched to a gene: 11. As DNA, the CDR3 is TGTGCCAGCAGCACTCGGACAGGGGCCATGTTCTATGGCTACACCTTC. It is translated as CASSTRTGAMFYGYTF.

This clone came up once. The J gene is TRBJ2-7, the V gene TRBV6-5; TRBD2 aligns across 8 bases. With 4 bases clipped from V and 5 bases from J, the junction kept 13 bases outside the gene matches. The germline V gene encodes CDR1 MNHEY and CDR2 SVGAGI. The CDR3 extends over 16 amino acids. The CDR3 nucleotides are TGTGCCAGCAGTTCCAGTCGGGGGGGGCGAAACCACGAGCAGTACTTC. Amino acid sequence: CASSSSRGGRNHEQYF.

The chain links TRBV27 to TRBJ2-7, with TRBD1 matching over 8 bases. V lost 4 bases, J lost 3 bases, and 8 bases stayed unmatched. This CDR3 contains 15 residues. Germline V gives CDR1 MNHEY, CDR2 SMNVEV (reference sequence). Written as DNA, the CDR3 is TGTGCCAGCAGTTCTCAGGGGGCGTCGTACTACGAGCAGTACTTC. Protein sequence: CASSSQGASYYEQYF.

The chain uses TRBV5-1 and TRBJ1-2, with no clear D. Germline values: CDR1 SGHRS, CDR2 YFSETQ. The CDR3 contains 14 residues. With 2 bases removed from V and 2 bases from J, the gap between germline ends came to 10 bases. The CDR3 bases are TGCGCCAGCAGCTTTTCAGGTCCGAACTATGGCTACACCTTC. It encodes CASSFSGPNYGYTF.

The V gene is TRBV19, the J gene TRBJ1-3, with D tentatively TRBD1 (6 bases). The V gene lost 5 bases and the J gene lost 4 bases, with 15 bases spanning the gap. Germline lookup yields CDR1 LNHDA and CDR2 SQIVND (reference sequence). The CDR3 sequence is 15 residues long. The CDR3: CASSPGAGAGNTIYF. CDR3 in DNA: TGTGCCAGTAGTCCAGGGGCCGGGGCCGGAAACACCATATATTTT.

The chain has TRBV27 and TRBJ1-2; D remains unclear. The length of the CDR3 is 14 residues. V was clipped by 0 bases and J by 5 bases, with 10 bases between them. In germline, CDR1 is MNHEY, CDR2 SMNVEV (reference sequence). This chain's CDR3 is CASSLSPQFYGYTF. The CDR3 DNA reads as TGTGCCAGCAGTTTATCGCCACAGTTTTATGGCTACACCTTC.

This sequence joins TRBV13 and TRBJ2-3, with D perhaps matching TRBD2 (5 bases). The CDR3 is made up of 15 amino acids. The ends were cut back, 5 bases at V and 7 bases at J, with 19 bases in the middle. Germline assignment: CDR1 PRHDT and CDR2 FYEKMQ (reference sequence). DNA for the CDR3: TGTGCCAGCAGCCCGGACCTCCTCGGGGAATATACGCAGTATTTT. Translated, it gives CASSPDLLGEYTQYF.

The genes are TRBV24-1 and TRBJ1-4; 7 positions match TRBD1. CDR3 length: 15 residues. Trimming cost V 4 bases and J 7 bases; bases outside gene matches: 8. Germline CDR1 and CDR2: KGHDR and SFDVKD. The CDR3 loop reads CATSDRTGGFEKLFF. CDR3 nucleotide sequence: TGTGCCACCAGTGACAGGACAGGTGGGTTTGAAAAACTGTTTTTT.